These 24 T cell receptor beta chains were sequenced from one sample in a study of T cells after yellow fever vaccination. TCRdb itself ran the 5' RACE reads through MiXCR, one entry per CDR3 protein. The sample holds hundreds of thousands of distinct CDR3 sequences, around 20% seen once. The material sequenced was PBMCs, taken before the yellow fever booster vaccination. These receptors came from a man aged 18 to 35 who received the YFV17D yellow fever vaccine.

The chain uses TRBV10-3 and TRBJ2-2; 7 bases match TRBD2. The CDR3 runs to 14 residues. Germline V gives CDR1 ENHRY, CDR2 SYGVKD. The ends lost 8 bases at V and 6 bases at J; junction bases unmatched: 9. For the CDR3, the DNA is TGTGCCATCGGTCGAGGACTAGATGCCGGGGAGCTGTTTTTT. This translates into CAIGRGLDAGELFF.

This clonotype has more than one count but fewer than ten. This chain links TRBV10-3 with TRBJ1-1; D perhaps matches TRBD1 (5 bases). This CDR3 has 15 amino acids. The germline V gene encodes CDR1 ENHRY and CDR2 SYGVKD. The germline V and J ends were trimmed by 6 bases and 4 bases, with 18 bases remaining between them. For the CDR3, the DNA is TGTGCCATCAGGGGGGTGGGGGACGTGGTCACTGAAGCTTTCTTT. Its protein product is CAIRGVGDVVTEAFF.

This clonotype was seen only a few times. The chain carries TRBV7-2 and TRBJ2-7; unclear D gene. There are 14 residues in the CDR3. Germline CDR1 and CDR2: SGHTA and FQGNSA. Trimming left V 3 bases short and J 0 bases short, with 9 bases between. CDR3 nucleotide sequence: TGTGCCAGCAGCTTCGAAGGTTCCTCCTACGAGCAGTACTTC. This codes for CASSFEGSSYEQYF.

This clonotype appeared once. The chain links TRBV2 to TRBJ1-3, with 7 positions matching TRBD1. Germline loops: CDR1 SNHLY, CDR2 FYNNEI. V trimming: 8 bases; J trimming: 0 bases; junction bases outside the gene matches: 4. This CDR3 has 14 residues. The DNA for the CDR3 is TGTGCCAGCTCAACAGGGGCCTCTGGAAACACCATATATTTT. Protein sequence: CASSTGASGNTIYF.

This clonotype was counted between two and nine times. The rearrangement uses TRBV5-6 and TRBJ2-5, with TRBD2 matching over 9 bases. CDR3 length: 16 amino acids. Unmatched junction bases numbered 9, after V lost 4 bases and J lost 2 bases. Germline CDR1 is SGHDT and CDR2 is YYEEEE. CDR3 in amino acids: CASSARPGLAQETQYF. In nucleotides, the CDR3 is TGTGCCAGCAGCGCGCGACCGGGACTAGCACAAGAGACCCAGTACTTC.

This chain joins TRBV12-3 or TRBV12-4 and TRBJ1-1, with D maybe TRBD1 (6 bases). Deletions cut 7 bases from V and 0 bases from J, with 9 bases between. The CDR3 loop spans 13 amino acids. In nucleotides, the CDR3 is TGTGCCAGCAAGAGGACAGTGAACACTGAAGCTTTCTTT. Its translation: CASKRTVNTEAFF.

This chain connects TRBV20-1 to TRBJ2-1; D may be TRBD2 (5 bases). CDR3 length equals 14 residues. V lost 0 bases to trimming and J lost 6 bases, with 12 bases between them. CDR1 and CDR2 from the germline V gene are DFQATT and SNEGSKA (reference sequence). CDR3 loop: CSARDRPRANEQFF. The CDR3 DNA reads as TGCAGTGCTAGAGATCGGCCGAGGGCCAATGAGCAGTTCTTC.

This clonotype is termed medium-sized (0.01 to 0.1%). V gene TRBV12-3 or TRBV12-4 combines with J gene TRBJ2-1, with 9 bases identical to TRBD2. The V gene end was trimmed by 3 bases and the J gene end by 4 bases; junction bases not matched to a gene: 7. This CDR3 comprises 16 residues. CDR3 region: CASSFLAGGPYNEQFF. For the CDR3, the DNA is TGTGCCAGCAGTTTCCTCGCGGGGGGGCCTTACAATGAGCAGTTCTTC.

V gene TRBV6-1 combines with J gene TRBJ1-5; D gene unclear. CDR1 MNHNS and CDR2 SASEGT come from the germline V gene. Trimming removed 1 base from V and 4 bases from J, with 5 bases in between. The CDR3 has 13 amino acids. CDR3 sequence: CASSEVRNQPQHF. Written as DNA, the CDR3 is TGTGCCAGCAGTGAAGTGAGGAATCAGCCCCAGCATTTT.

This clonotype was counted a few times. The chain links TRBV5-1 to TRBJ1-1; D not certain. V gave up 4 bases and J gave up 0 bases, with 10 bases separating them. The length of the CDR3 is 14 residues. Germline CDR1 reads SGHRS; CDR2 reads YFSETQ. For the CDR3, the DNA is TGCGCCAGCAGCATGGTGGGGTTGAACACTGAAGCTTTCTTT. Its translation: CASSMVGLNTEAFF.

V usage is TRBV5-1 and J usage is TRBJ2-2; 7 positions agree with TRBD1. V was clipped by 4 bases and J by 7 bases; unmatched bases: 7. The CDR3 spans 14 residues. Germline CDR1 is SGHRS and CDR2 is YFSETQ. The CDR3 is CASSVRQGIGELFF. As DNA, the CDR3 is TGCGCCAGCAGCGTGAGACAGGGTATCGGGGAGCTGTTTTTT.

This clonotype was recorded many times. The chain carries TRBV7-9 and TRBJ2-5; TRBD2 matches at 9 bases. J was trimmed by 0 bases and V by 5 bases; bases with no gene match: 13. The CDR3 totals 18 residues. Germline-derived CDR1 and CDR2 are SEHNR and FQNEAQ (reference sequence). The CDR3 region has the DNA TGTGCCAGCAGCCCCCAAGATAGCGGGGGTTCGTACCAAGAGACCCAGTACTTC. Translation: CASSPQDSGGSYQETQYF.

The chain employs TRBV7-6 and TRBJ2-5; D call uncertain. Germline V gene lookup returns CDR1 SGHVS and CDR2 FNYEAQ. The CDR3 covers 14 residues. Deletions cut 3 bases from V and 7 bases from J, with 15 bases between. Written as DNA, the CDR3 is TGTGCCAGCAGCTTCAACACGGGTGGCGCGACCCAGTACTTC. Residues: CASSFNTGGATQYF.

This clonotype was detected only a few times. This chain links TRBV15 with TRBJ2-5; 7 bases are shared with TRBD1. With V trimmed by 8 bases and J by 5 bases, 8 bases remained unmatched. The CDR3 contains 13 residues. The germline CDR1 and CDR2 sequences are LNHNV and YYDKDF (reference sequence). The CDR3 DNA is TGTGCCACCTACACAACAGGGGCGGAGACCCAGTACTTC. It specifies CATYTTGAETQYF.

This clonotype was recorded a few times. It is likely a read error, because the conserved phenylalanine at the end of the CDR3 is missing. The DNA is omitted, as the CDR3 cannot be located on it reliably, and the CDR3 follows TCRdb's listing. The chain recombines TRBV4-1 with TRBJ1-4; the DNA was not compared with TRBD1, the D call given in the table. The CDR3 is 10 residues long, counting both termini. Germline CDR1 is MGHRA and CDR2 is YSYEKL. The CDR3 protein is CASSPRDTGP.

CDR3 sequence reads: CASKGNSLSYEQYF. For the CDR3, the DNA is TGTGCCAGTAAGGGGAACTCCCTCTCCTACGAGCAGTACTTC. V gene TRBV19 combines with J gene TRBJ2-7, with D maybe TRBD1 (5 bases). Per the germline V gene, CDR1 is LNHDA and CDR2 is SQIVND (reference sequence). This CDR3 contains 14 residues. V lost 7 bases and J lost 0, with 13 bases in between.

The table lists this clonotype with many counts. This rearrangement joins TRBV7-2 to TRBJ1-6; D is ambiguous. The CDR3 is 14 amino acids. With 1 base removed from V and 5 bases from J, the gap between germline ends came to 6 bases. Per the germline V gene, CDR1 is SGHTA and CDR2 is FQGNSA. CDR3 sequence: CASSLVRNNSPLHF. The CDR3 DNA follows: TGTGCCAGCAGCTTAGTCAGGAATAATTCACCCCTCCACTTT.

There are many counts of this clonotype. The rearrangement joins TRBV11-2 to TRBJ2-5, with D possibly matching TRBD1 (5 bases). CDR1 and CDR2 from the germline V gene are SGHAT and FQNNGV. V was trimmed by 6 bases and J by 7 bases, leaving 12 bases between them. This CDR3 region has 12 residues. This CDR3 reads CASRRIQGTQYF. In DNA form, the CDR3 reads TGTGCCAGCAGGCGAATCCAGGGGACCCAGTACTTC. The entire variable domain, with the rest obtained from reference TRBV11-2 and TRBJ2-5, is as follows: EAGVAQSPRYKIIEKRQSVAFWCNPISGHATLYWYQQILGQGPKLLIQFQNNGVVDDSQLPKDRFSAERLKGVDSTLKIQPAKLEDSAVYLCASRRIQGTQYFGPGTRLLVL.

This clonotype appeared a few times. The chain couples TRBV12-3 or TRBV12-4 to TRBJ2-7; D ambiguous. There are 13 residues in the CDR3. V lost 6 bases and J lost 3, with 12 bases in between. Written as DNA, the CDR3 is TGTGCCAGCAGGGATCCTGACGGCTACGAGCAGTACTTC. This gives the protein CASRDPDGYEQYF.

The genes are TRBV10-3 and TRBJ1-5, with D tentatively TRBD1 (5 bases). Germline-derived CDR1 and CDR2 are ENHRY and SYGVKD. CDR3 length: 13 amino acids. Trimming pared 6 bases from V and 9 bases from J, leaving 15 bases between. The chain's CDR3 is CAISRGGEWPQHF. As DNA, the CDR3 is TGTGCCATCAGCCGCGGGGGAGAATGGCCCCAGCATTTT.

This clonotype was detected a few times. The chain links TRBV5-5 to TRBJ2-7, with D maybe TRBD1 (6 bases). Germline lookup yields CDR1 SGHKS and CDR2 YYEKEE (reference sequence). The CDR3 covers 14 residues. Trimming removed 4 bases at V and 4 bases at J, with 15 bases between. As DNA, the CDR3 is TGTGCCAGCAGCGCCGGGACACTGAAGTACGAGCAGTACGTC. As protein: CASSAGTLKYEQYV.

This clonotype was picked up a small number of times. J is TRBJ2-5 and V is TRBV29-1; a weak D match, TRBD2 (5 bases). The CDR3 totals 12 residues. CDR1 is SQVTM, CDR2 ANQGSEA, per germline. V was clipped by 8 bases and J by 2 bases, with 12 bases between them. CDR3 in DNA: TGCAGCACCCGGGATGTACAAGAGACCCAGTACTTC. It encodes CSTRDVQETQYF. The full variable domain, rest sourced from reference TRBV29-1 and TRBJ2-5, is SAVISQKPSRDICQRGTSLTIQCQVDSQVTMMFWYRQQPGQSLTLIATANQGSEATYESGFVIDKFPISRPNLTFSTLTVSNMSPEDSSIYLCSTRDVQETQYFGPGTRLLVL.

The sample holds a few counts of this clonotype. The CDR3 loop reads CASSGAGETQYF. CDR3 nucleotide sequence: TGTGCCAGTTCGGGGGCGGGCGAGACCCAGTACTTC. The chain links TRBV12-3 or TRBV12-4 to TRBJ2-5; D is perhaps TRBD1 or TRBD2 (6 bases each). The length of the CDR3 is 12 residues. With 9 bases removed from V and 5 bases from J, the gap between germline ends came to 13 bases.

This clonotype was found a few times. The genes are TRBV4-1 and TRBJ2-4, with a tentative D call TRBD2 (5 bases). V was trimmed by 5 bases and J by 0 bases, leaving 20 bases between them. This CDR3 comprises 18 residues. The germline V gene encodes CDR1 MGHRA and CDR2 YSYEKL. Written as DNA, the CDR3 is TGCGCCAGCAGCGCCGGAGAAGCCAGAGGGCTAGCCAAAAACATTCAGTACTTC. It encodes CASSAGEARGLAKNIQYF.